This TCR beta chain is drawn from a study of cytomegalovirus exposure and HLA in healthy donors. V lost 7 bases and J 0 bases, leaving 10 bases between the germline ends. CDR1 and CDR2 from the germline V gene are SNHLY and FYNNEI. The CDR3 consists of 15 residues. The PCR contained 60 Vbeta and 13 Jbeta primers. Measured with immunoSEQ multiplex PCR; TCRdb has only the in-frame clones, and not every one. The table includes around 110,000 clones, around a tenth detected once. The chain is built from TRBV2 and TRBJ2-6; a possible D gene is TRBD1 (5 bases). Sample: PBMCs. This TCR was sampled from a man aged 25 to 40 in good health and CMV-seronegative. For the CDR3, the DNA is TGTGCCAGCAATAGACAGCCCTCTGGGGCCAACGTCCTGACTTTC. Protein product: CASNRQPSGANVLTF.